The present T cell receptor beta chain was sequenced within a study of blood T cell repertoires in COVID-19. The table came from immunoSEQ multiplex PCR; TCRdb's copy has only in-frame clones and leaves some out. This sample has a few hundred thousand clones, with approximately 87% found just once. Sequenced material: peripheral blood. The clonotype was recovered from a woman in her forties or fifties with acute or convalescent COVID-19.

The CDR3 sequence: CASSFRDYEQYF. CDR3 in DNA: TGTGCCAGCAGTTTCAGGGACTACGAGCAGTACTTC. The chain carries TRBV28 and TRBJ2-7; a possible D gene is TRBD1 (5 bases). Germline V lookup: CDR1 MDHEN, CDR2 SYDVKM. Trimming removed 3 bases from V and 3 bases from J, with 6 bases in between. The CDR3 consists of 12 residues.